This T cell receptor (beta chain) was observed in a study of T-cell reconstitution after alpha-beta-depleted transplantation in children. As it was prepared, the TCRbeta library received unique molecular identifiers. TCRdb independently ran MiXCR on the PCR reads; one entry per CDR3 protein. Of about 980,000 distinct CDR3 sequences in the sample, roughly 31% are singletons; the top ten hold about 28%. This clonotype has just a few counts. Trimming removed 6 bases at V and 0 bases at J, with 12 bases between. The CDR3 covers 15 residues. Germline-derived CDR1 and CDR2 are MNHNS and SASEGT. Sequences were derived from PBMCs, mostly from graft donor cells, sampled 360 days after TCRalphabeta/CD19-depleted stem cell transplant. This sequence was found in a boy under two years old who had a stem cell transplant for SCID, so the T cells may come from the graft donor. V is TRBV6-1 and J is TRBJ1-3; D not certain. The CDR3: CASRRCELSGNTIYF. The CDR3 nucleotides read TGTGCCAGCAGAAGATGTGAGCTCTCTGGAAACACCATATATTTT.